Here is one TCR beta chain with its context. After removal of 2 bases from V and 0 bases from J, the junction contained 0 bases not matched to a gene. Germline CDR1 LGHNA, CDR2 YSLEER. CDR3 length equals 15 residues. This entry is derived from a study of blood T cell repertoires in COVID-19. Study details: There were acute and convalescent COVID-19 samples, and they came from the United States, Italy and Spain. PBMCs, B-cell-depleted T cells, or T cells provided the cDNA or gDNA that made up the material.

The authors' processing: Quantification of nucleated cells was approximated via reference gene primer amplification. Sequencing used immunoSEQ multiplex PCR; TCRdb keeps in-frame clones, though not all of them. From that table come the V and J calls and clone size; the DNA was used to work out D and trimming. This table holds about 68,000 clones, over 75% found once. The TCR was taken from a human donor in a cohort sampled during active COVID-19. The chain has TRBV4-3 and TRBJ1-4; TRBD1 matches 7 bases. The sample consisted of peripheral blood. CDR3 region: CASSQTGATNEKLFF. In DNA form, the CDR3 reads TGCGCCAGCAGCCAAACAGGGGCAACTAATGAAAAACTGTTTTTT.